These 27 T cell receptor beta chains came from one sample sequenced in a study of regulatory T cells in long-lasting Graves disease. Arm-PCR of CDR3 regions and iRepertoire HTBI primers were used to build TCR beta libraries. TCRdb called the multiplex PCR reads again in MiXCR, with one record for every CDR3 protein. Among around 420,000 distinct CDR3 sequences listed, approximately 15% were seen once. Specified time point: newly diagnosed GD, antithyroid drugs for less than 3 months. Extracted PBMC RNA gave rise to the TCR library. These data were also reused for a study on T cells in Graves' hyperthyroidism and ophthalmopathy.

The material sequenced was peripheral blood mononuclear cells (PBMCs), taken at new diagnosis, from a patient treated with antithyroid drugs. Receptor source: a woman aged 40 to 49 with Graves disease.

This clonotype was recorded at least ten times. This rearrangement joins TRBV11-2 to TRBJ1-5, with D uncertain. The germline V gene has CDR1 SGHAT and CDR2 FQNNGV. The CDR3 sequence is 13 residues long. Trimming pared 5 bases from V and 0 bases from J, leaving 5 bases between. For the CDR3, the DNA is TGTGCCAGCAGCCTCCGTAGCAATCAGCCCCAGCATTTT. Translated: CASSLRSNQPQHF. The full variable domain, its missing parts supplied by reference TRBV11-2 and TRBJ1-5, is EAGVAQSPRYKIIEKRQSVAFWCNPISGHATLYWYQQILGQGPKLLIQFQNNGVVDDSQLPKDRFSAERLKGVDSTLKIQPAKLEDSAVYLCASSLRSNQPQHFGDGTRLSIL.

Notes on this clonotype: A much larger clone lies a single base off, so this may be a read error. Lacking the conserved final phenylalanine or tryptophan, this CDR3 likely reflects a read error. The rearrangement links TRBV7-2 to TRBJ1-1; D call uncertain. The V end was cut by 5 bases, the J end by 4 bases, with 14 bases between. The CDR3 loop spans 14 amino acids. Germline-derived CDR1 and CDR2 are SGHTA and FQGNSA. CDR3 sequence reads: CASSVPLVGTEAFS. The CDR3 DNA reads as TGTGCCAGCAGCGTTCCCCTGGTTGGCACTGAAGCTTTCTCT.

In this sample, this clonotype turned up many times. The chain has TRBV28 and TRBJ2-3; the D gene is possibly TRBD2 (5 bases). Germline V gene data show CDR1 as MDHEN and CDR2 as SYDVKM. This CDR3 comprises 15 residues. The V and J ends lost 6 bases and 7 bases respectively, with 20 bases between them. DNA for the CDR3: TGTGCCAGCAGCAATCCACTGACTACTTCGCATACGCAGTATTTT. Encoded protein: CASSNPLTTSHTQYF.

CDR3 loop: CASSPGPSFGTDTQYF. The CDR3 coding sequence is TGTGCCAGCAGCCCCGGGCCGTCTTTTGGTACAGATACGCAGTATTTT. The chain employs TRBV9 and TRBJ2-3; D is unresolved. The CDR3 consists of 16 residues. Germline V gene lookup returns CDR1 SGDLS and CDR2 YYNGEE. Trimming left V 4 bases short and J 3 bases short, with 18 bases between.

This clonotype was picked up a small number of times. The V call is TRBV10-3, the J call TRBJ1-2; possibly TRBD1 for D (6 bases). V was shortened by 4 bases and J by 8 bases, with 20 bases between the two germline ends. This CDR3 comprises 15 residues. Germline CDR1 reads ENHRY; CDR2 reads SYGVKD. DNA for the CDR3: TGTGCCATCAGTGTCGAAAGTAAAACAGGGACAGGCTACACCTTC. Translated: CAISVESKTGTGYTF.

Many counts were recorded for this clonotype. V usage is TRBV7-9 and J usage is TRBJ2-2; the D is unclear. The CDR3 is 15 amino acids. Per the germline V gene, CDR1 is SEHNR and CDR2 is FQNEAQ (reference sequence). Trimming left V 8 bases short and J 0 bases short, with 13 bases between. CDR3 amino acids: CASGQYRANTGELFF. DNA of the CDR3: TGTGCCAGCGGCCAGTATCGAGCGAACACCGGGGAGCTGTTTTTT.

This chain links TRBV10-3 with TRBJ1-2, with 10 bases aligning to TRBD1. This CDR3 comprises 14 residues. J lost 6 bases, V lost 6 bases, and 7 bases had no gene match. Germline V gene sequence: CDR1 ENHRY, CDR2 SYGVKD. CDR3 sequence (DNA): TGTGCCATCAGCCAGACAGGGGGCGGGGATGGCTACACCTTC. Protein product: CAISQTGGGDGYTF.

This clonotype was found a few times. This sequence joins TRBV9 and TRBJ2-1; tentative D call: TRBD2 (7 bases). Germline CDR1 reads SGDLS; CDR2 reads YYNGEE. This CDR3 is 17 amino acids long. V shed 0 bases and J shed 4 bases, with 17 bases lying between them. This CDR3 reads CASSVEGGTAAYNEQFF. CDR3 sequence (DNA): TGTGCCAGCAGCGTAGAGGGGGGGACCGCAGCGTACAATGAGCAGTTCTTC.

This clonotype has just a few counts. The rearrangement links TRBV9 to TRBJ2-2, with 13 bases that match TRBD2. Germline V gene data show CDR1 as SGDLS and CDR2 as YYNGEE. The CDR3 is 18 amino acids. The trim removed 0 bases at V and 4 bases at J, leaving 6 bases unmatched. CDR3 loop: CASSVDPRLAGGTGELFF. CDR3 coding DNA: TGTGCCAGCAGCGTAGATCCTCGACTAGCGGGAGGCACCGGGGAGCTGTTTTTT. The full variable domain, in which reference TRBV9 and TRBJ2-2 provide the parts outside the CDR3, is DSGVTQTPKHLITATGQRVTLRCSPRSGDLSVYWYQQSLDQGLQFLIQYYNGEERAKGNILERFSAQQFPDLHSELNLSSLELGDSALYFCASSVDPRLAGGTGELFFGEGSRLTVL.

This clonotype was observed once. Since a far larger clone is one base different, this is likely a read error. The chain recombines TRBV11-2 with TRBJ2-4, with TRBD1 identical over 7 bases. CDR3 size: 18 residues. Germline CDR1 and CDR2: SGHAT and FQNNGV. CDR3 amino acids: CASSLYPDREPYKNVQYF. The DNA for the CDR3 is TGTGCCAGCAGCCTATACCCAGACAGGGAGCCTTACAAAAACGTTCAGTACTTC.

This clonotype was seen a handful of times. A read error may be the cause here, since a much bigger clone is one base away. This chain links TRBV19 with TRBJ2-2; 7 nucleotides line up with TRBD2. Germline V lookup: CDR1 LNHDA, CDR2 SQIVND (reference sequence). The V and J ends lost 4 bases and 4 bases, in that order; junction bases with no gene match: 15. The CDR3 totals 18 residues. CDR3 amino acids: CASSTTAATGGLTGELFF. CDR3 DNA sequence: TGTGCCAGTAGTACAACCGCCGCGACGGGAGGCCTCACCGGGGAGCTGTTTTTT.

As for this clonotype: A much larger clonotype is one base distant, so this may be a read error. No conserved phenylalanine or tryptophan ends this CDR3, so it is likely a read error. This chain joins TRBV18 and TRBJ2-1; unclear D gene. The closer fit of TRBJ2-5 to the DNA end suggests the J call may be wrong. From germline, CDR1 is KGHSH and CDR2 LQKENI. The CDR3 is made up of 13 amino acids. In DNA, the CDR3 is TGTGCCAGCTCACCGACACCCCAAGAGACCCAGTACTTG. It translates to CASSPTPQETQYL.

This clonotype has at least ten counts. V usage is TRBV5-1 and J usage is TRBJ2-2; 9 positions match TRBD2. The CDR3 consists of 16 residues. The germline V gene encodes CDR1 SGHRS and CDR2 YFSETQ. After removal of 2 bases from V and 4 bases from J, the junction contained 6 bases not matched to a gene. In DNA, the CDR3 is TGCGCCAGCAGCTTATCGACTAGCGGTACCACCGGGGAGCTGTTTTTT. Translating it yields CASSLSTSGTTGELFF.

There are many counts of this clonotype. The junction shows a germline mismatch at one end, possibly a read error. The CDR3: CASSPGWDTDTQYF. CDR3 DNA sequence: TGTGCTAGCAGCCCAGGGTGGGATACAGATACGCAGTATTTT. The chain carries TRBV7-7 and TRBJ2-3, with a tentative D call TRBD1 (5 bases). CDR3 length: 14 residues. Per the germline V gene, CDR1 is SSHAT and CDR2 is FNYEAQ (reference sequence). Full variable domain (outside the CDR3, taken from reference TRBV7-7 and TRBJ2-3): GAGVSQSPRYKVTKRGQDVTLRCDPISSHATLYWYQQALGQGPEFLTYFNYEAQPDKSGLPSDRFSAERPEGSISTLTIQRTEQRDSAMYRCASSPGWDTDTQYFGPGTRLTVL.

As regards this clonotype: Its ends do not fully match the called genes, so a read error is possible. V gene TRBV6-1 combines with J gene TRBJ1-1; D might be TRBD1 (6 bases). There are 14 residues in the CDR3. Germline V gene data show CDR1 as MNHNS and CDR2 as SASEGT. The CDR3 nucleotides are TGTGCCAGCAGGCCGGGACAACCGAACGCTGAAGCTTTCTTT. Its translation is CASRPGQPNAEAFF.

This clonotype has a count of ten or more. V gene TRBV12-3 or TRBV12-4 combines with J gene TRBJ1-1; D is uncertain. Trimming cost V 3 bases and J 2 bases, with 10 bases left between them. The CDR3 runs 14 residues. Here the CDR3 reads CASSLRAGNTEAFF. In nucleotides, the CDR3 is TGTGCCAGCAGTTTGAGGGCGGGAAACACTGAAGCTTTCTTT.

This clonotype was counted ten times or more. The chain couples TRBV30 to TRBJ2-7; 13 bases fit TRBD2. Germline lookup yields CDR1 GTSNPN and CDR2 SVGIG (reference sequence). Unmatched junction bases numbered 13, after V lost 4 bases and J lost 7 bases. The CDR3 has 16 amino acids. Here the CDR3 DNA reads TGTGCCTGGACCCCCCGGGGACTAGCGGGACGTAGGGAGCAGTACTTC. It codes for CAWTPRGLAGRREQYF.

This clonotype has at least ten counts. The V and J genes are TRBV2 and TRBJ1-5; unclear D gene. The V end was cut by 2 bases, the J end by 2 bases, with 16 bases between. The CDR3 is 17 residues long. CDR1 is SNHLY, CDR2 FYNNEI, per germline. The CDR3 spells CASSENQGLIGNQPQHF. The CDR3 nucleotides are TGTGCCAGCAGTGAAAATCAAGGGTTGATTGGCAATCAGCCCCAGCATTTT.

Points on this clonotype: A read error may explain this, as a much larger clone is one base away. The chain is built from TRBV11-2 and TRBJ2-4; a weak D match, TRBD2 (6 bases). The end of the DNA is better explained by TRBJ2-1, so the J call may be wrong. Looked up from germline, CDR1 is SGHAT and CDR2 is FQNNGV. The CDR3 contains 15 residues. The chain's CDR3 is CASSLDLDYYNDQFF. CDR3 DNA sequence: TGTGCCAGCAGCTTAGATCTGGACTATTACAATGATCAGTTCTTC.

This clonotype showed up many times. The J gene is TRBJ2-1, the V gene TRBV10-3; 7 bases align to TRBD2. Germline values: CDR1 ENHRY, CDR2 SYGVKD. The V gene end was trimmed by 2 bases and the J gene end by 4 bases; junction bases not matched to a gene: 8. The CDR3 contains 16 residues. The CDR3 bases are TGTGCCATCAGTGAGGACCCGGCGGGAGATTACAATGAGCAGTTCTTC. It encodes CAISEDPAGDYNEQFF.

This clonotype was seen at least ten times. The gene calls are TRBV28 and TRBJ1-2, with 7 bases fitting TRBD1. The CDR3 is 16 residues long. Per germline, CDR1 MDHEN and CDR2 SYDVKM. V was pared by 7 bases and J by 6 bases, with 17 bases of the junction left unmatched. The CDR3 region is CASNRPRGPFQNGYTF. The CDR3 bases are TGTGCCAGCAATCGACCGAGGGGGCCCTTCCAGAATGGCTACACCTTC.

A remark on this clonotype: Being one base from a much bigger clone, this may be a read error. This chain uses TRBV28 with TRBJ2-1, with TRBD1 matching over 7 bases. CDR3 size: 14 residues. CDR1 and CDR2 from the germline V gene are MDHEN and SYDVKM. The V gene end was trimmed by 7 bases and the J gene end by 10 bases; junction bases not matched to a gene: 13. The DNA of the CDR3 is TGTGCCAGCAAGTTCGGGGACAGTCCCTACGAGCAGTTCTTC. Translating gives CASKFGDSPYEQFF.

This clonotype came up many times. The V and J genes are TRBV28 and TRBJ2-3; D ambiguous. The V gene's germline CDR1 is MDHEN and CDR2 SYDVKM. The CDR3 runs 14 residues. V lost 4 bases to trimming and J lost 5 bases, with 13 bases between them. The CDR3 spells CASSSPGGRDTQYF. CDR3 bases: TGTGCCAGCAGTTCCCCAGGCGGACGAGATACGCAGTATTTT. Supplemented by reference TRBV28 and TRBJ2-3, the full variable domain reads DVKVTQSSRYLVKRTGEKVFLECVQDMDHENMFWYRQDPGLGLRLIYFSYDVKMKEKGDIPEGYSVSREKKERFSLILESASTNQTSMYLCASSSPGGRDTQYFGPGTRLTVL.

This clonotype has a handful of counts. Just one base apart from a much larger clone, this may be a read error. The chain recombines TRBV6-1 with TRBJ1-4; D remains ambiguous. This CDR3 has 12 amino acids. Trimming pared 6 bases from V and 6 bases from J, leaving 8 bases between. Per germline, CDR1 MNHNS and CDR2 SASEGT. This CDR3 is CASSQIYEKLFF. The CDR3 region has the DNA TGTGCCAGCAGCCAGATCTATGAAAAACTGTTTTTT.

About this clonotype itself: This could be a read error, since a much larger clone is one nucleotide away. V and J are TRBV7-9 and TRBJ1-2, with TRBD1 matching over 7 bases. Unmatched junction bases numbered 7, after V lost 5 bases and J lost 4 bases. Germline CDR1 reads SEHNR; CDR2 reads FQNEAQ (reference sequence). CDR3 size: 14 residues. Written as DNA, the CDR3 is TGTGCCAGCAGCCTCGGGACAGCCGGCTATGGCTACACCTTC. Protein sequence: CASSLGTAGYGYTF. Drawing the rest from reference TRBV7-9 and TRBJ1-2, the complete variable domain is DTGVSQNPRHKITKRGQNVTFRCDPISEHNRLYWYRQTLGQGPEFLTYFQNEAQLEKSRLLSDRFSAERPKGSFSTLEIQRTEQGDSAMYLCASSLGTAGYGYTFGSGTRLTVV.

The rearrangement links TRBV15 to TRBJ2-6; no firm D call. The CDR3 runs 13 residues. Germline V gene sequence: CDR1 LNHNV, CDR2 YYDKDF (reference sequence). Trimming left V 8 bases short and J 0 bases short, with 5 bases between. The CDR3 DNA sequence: TGTGCCACCTCCCGCTCTGGGGCCAACGTCCTGACTTTC. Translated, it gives CATSRSGANVLTF.

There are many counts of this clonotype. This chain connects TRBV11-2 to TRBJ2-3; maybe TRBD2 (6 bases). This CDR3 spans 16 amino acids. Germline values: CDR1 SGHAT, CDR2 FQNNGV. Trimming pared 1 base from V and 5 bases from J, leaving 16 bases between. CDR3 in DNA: TGTGCCAGCAGCTTAGCCGGCAGGGAGGTTGAAGATACGCAGTATTTT. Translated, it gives CASSLAGREVEDTQYF.